This T cell receptor (beta chain) was sequenced during a study of OX40 agonist ivuxolimab in advanced cancers. Turning to the study itself: Recorded diagnoses for dose-escalation patients were hepatocellular carcinoma, melanoma, renal cell or head and neck cancer. Whole-study results and caveats: Some patients who did not respond also had low normalized T-cell clonal expansion.

Remarks on this clone: Its antigen is undetermined.

Method: immunoSEQ multiplex PCR; TCRdb's copy keeps in-frame clones and lacks some. The repertoire includes tens of thousands of clones, over 80% of them detected once, and 27% sits in the top ten. Trimming cost V 3 bases and J 4 bases, with 18 bases left between them. Germline V gene data show CDR1 as KGHSH and CDR2 as LQKENI. This CDR3 comprises 16 residues. Sample: CD4+ or CD8+ T cells sorted from blood, taken in a trial of the OX40 agonist ivuxolimab. The chain carries TRBV18 and TRBJ1-1; D perhaps matches TRBD1 (6 bases). The TCR comes from an adult with an advanced solid tumor such as melanoma, head and neck, liver or kidney cancer. Here the CDR3 DNA reads TGTGCCAGCTCACCCCAAACCGGACAGTCGGGCACTGAAGCTTTCTTT. Residues: CASSPQTGQSGTEAFF.